This T cell receptor (beta chain) was sequenced during a study of sequential checkpoint blockade in melanoma. The overall study: Both treatment sequences were followed by maintenance nivolumab.

Here immunoSEQ multiplex PCR was the method, and the copy in TCRdb shows in-frame clones only, minus some. This sample carries tens of thousands of clones, 75% to 90% of them seen once, and the ten largest clones take about 12%. The CDR3 sequence is 16 residues long. Germline V lookup: CDR1 LNHNV, CDR2 YYDKDF (reference sequence). V lost 3 bases, J lost 6 bases, and 10 bases stayed unmatched. Treatment given: randomized to nivolumab then ipilimumab (arm A) or the reverse (arm B). V gene TRBV15 combines with J gene TRBJ2-2, with 7 bases matching TRBD2. The TCR was taken from a human donor with melanoma. Sequenced here: CD8+ T cells sorted from blood (inferred from file names), sampled from a patient given nivolumab and ipilimumab in sequence. DNA of the CDR3: TGTGCCACCAGCAGGGGTGTCAGCGGGATGGCCGGGGAGCTGTTTTTT. This encodes CATSRGVSGMAGELFF.